The rows below give T cell receptor beta chains drawn from one sample of a study of OX40 agonist ivuxolimab in advanced cancers. The protocol was immunoSEQ multiplex PCR, while the TCRdb copy is restricted to in-frame clones and leaves out a portion. The sample has 60,000 to 80,000 clones, 81% seen once. The specimen comprised CD4+ or CD8+ T cells sorted from blood, sampled in a trial of the OX40 agonist ivuxolimab. Receptor source: an adult with an advanced solid tumor such as melanoma, head and neck, liver or kidney cancer. Both conserved end residues are part of each CDR3. The D gene is left open where the match is weak. Clone size is shown for a subset of rows, as once, few, many or a class of expanded clone.

>-|-|TRBV5-1|TRBJ2-7
TGCGCCAGCAGAGTAGGGTTAGAGAACGAGCAGTACTTC
CASRVGLENEQYF
>-|-|TRBV2|TRBJ1-1
TGTGCCAGCATAAATCAGGGACTGAACACTGAAGCTTTCTTT
CASINQGLNTEAFF
>TRBD1|-|TRBV6-1|TRBJ1-1
TGTGCCAGCAGCTTTGACAGGGATGAAGCTTTCTTT
CASSFDRDEAFF
>-|many|TRBV12-5|TRBJ1-2
TGTGCTAGTGGTTTGGGGAACAGGGCGTATGGCTACACCTTC
CASGLGNRAYGYTF
>-|-|TRBV19|TRBJ1-5
TGTGCCAGTAGTCAAGGACGGAATAGCAATCAGCCCCAGCATTTT
CASSQGRNSNQPQHF
>-|-|TRBV5-6|TRBJ2-1
TGTGCCAGCAGCCCCCAGGGGCGGGACAATGAGCAGTTCTTC
CASSPQGRDNEQFF
>TRBD1|-|TRBV6-4|TRBJ1-1
TGTGCCAGCAGAAACACAGGGGGGAACACTGAAGCTTTCTTT
CASRNTGGNTEAFF
>-|-|TRBV19|TRBJ1-5
TGTGCCAGTAGTATCAGGGGCGAGTATAGCAATCAGCCCCAGCATTTT
CASSIRGEYSNQPQHF
>TRBD1|-|TRBV27|TRBJ2-5
TGTGCCAGCCGTCGACAGGGTGGGGAGACCCAGTACTTC
CASRRQGGETQYF
>-|-|TRBV7-2|TRBJ2-4
TGTGCCAGCAGCCCCGGACACCAAATTGACATTCAGTACTTC
CASSPGHQIDIQYF
>-|-|TRBV4-2|TRBJ1-2
TGTGCCAGCAGCCAGACCGACGGGACGGCGAAGAGCTACACCTTC
CASSQTDGTAKSYTF
>TRBD1|few|TRBV7-2|TRBJ2-1
TGTGCCAGCAGCCAGGCCAGGGGGCTGAGCTCCTACAATGAGCAGTTCTTC
CASSQARGLSSYNEQFF
>-|-|TRBV6-6|TRBJ2-7
TGTGCCAGCAGTTACTCGGGGGCGGACGGGCAGTACTTC
CASSYSGADGQYF
>TRBD2|-|TRBV6-5|TRBJ2-2
TGTGCCAGCAGCGGACTAGCGGGCGGTCCCGGGGAGCTGTTTTTT
CASSGLAGGPGELFF
>-|-|TRBV25-1|TRBJ2-6
TGTGCCAGCAGAAGCTCTGGGGCCAACGTCCTGACTTTC
CASRSSGANVLTF
>-|-|TRBV7-3|TRBJ1-6
TGTGCCAGCAGCTCAACGACTCCCAATTCACCCCTCCACTTT
CASSSTTPNSPLHF
>-|-|TRBV6-5|TRBJ1-1
TGTGCCAGCAGTTACTTCGGGGACACTGAAGCTTTCTTT
CASSYFGDTEAFF
>-|-|TRBV2|TRBJ1-1
TGTGCCAGCAGTGTAAGAGAGGGGACTGAAGCTTTCTTT
CASSVREGTEAFF
>-|-|TRBV11-3|TRBJ1-2
TGTGCCAGCAGCTCCGGGACATTCGATGGCTACACCTTC
CASSSGTFDGYTF
>-|-|TRBV5-1|TRBJ2-6
TGCGCCAGCAGCTTGGGGTACAGGGGAGGCGCTGGGGCCAACGTCCTGACTTTC
CASSLGYRGGAGANVLTF
>-|-|TRBV2|TRBJ1-1
TGTGCCAGCAGTGGCCTATTGAACACTGAAGCTTTCTTT
CASSGLLNTEAFF
>-|-|TRBV7-9|TRBJ1-2
TGTGCCAGCAGTCGAGGCGGGACGGGGAACTATGGCTACACCTTC
CASSRGGTGNYGYTF
>TRBD1|-|TRBV19|TRBJ1-1
TGTGCCAGTAGTATGAGGCGGCAGGGGGCAGCTTTCTTT
CASSMRRQGAAFF
>-|-|TRBV11-3|TRBJ1-3
TGTGCCAGCAGCTTAGGGACCGAGTCTGGAAACACCATATATTTT
CASSLGTESGNTIYF
>TRBD1|-|TRBV19|TRBJ1-1
TGTGCCAGTTTATCAACAGGGGGCATCACTGAAGCTTTCTTT
CASLSTGGITEAFF
>-|few|TRBV27|TRBJ2-7
TGTGCCAGCAGTTTCCCGGGCGACGAGCAGTACTTC
CASSFPGDEQYF
>-|-|TRBV30|TRBJ1-5
TGTGCCTGGAGTGTACGAAGCAATCAGCCCCAGCATTTT
CAWSVRSNQPQHF
>TRBD2|-|TRBV7-7|TRBJ2-7
TGTGCTAGCAGCTTAAGAGCGGGGGGGGCATACGAGCAGTACTTC
CASSLRAGGAYEQYF
>-|-|TRBV10-3|TRBJ2-2
TGTGCCATAGGACAACCCTCGAACACCGGGGAGCTGTTTTTT
CAIGQPSNTGELFF
>-|few|TRBV4-1|TRBJ1-2
TGCGCCAGCAGCCAAAGATACCCCCACGCGGTAGGGGAGGATGGCTACACCTTC
CASSQRYPHAVGEDGYTF
>TRBD1|once|TRBV2|TRBJ1-5
TGTGCCAGCAGTGAATTGTTGTGGGACAGGGTAAGGCCGAATCAGCCCCAGCATTTT
CASSELLWDRVRPNQPQHF
>TRBD1|-|TRBV2|TRBJ2-3
TGTGCCAGCCCCTGGGACAGTAACACAGATACGCAGTATTTT
CASPWDSNTDTQYF
>TRBD1|-|TRBV5-4|TRBJ2-7
TGTGCCAGCAGCTGGGGGACAGGGGGTTCTAACGAGCAGTACTTC
CASSWGTGGSNEQYF
>-|-|TRBV5-1|TRBJ1-4
TGCGCCAGCTCAATGATGGGGGGAGAGGAAAAACTGTTTTTT
CASSMMGGEEKLFF
>-|-|TRBV5-1|TRBJ1-5
TGCGCCAGCAGCTTGGCCTCGGGGGATCAGCCCCAGCATTTT
CASSLASGDQPQHF
>-|-|TRBV11-2|TRBJ1-4
TGTGCCAGCAGCTTTATGCTCATTGGGGCAACTAATGAAAAACTGTTTTTT
CASSFMLIGATNEKLFF
>TRBD1|few|TRBV4-1|TRBJ2-2
TGCGCCAGCAGCCAGGGACAGGTGGGCACCGGGGAGCTGTTTTTT
CASSQGQVGTGELFF
>-|-|TRBV7-6|TRBJ1-1
TGTGCCAGCAGCTCCAACAGTTTAACGTTTTCCACTGAAGCTTTCTTT
CASSSNSLTFSTEAFF
>TRBD1|-|TRBV2|TRBJ1-5
TGTGCCAGCAGTTGGACAGGGGGCAATCAGCCCCAGCATTTT
CASSWTGGNQPQHF
>-|-|TRBV5-1|TRBJ2-1
TGCGCCAGCAGCTTGGGTGTCGGACCGGCGAGTGAGCAGTTCTTC
CASSLGVGPASEQFF
>TRBD1|-|TRBV5-6|TRBJ2-7
TGTGCCAGCAGCCGGGACAGCTTCTACGAGCAGTACTTC
CASSRDSFYEQYF